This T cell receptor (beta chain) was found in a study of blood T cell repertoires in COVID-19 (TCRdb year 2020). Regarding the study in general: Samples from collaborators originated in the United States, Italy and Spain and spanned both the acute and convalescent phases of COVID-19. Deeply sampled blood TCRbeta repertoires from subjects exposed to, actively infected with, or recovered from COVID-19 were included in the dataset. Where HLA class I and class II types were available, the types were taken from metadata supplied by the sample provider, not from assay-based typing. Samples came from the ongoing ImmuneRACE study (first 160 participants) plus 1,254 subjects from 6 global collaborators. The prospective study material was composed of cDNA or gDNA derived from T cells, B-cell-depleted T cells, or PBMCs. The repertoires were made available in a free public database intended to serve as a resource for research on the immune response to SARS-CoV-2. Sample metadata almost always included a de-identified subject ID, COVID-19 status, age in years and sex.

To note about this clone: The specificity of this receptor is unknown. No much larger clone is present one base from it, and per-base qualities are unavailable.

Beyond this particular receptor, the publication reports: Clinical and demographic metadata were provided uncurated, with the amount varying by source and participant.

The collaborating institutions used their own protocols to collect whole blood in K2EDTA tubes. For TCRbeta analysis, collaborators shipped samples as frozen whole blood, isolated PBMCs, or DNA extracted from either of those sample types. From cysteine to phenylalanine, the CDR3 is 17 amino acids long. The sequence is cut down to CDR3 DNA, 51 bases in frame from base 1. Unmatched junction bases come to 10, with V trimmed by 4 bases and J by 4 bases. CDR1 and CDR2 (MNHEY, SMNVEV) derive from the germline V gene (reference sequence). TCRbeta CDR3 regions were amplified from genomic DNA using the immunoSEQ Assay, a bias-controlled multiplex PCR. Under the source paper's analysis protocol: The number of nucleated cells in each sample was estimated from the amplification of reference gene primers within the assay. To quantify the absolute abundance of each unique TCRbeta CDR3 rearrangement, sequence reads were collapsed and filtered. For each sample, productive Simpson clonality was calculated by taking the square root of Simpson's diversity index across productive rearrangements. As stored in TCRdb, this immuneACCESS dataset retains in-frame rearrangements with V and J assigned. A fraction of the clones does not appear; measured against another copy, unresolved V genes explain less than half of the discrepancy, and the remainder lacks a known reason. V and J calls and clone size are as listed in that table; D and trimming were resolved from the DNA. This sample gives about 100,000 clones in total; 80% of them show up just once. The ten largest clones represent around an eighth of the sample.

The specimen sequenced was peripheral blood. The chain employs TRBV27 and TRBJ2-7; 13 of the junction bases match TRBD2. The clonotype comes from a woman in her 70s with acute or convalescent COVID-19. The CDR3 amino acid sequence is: CASSSSRLAGGFYEQYF. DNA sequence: TGTGCCAGCAGTTCCTCAAGACTAGCGGGGGGATTTTACGAGCAGTACTTC.